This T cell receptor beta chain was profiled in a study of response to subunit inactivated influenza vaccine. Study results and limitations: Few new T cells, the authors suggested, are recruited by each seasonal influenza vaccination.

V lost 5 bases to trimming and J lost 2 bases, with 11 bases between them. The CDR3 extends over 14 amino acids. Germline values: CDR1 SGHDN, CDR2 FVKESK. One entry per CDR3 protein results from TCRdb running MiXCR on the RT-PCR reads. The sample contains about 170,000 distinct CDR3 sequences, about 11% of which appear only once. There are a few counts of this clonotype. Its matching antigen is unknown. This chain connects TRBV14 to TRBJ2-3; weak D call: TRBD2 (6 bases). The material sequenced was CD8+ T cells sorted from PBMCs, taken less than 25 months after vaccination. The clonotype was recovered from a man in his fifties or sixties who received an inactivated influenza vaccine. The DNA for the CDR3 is TGTGCCAGCAGCGTGGAGGGAAACACAGATACGCAGTATTTT. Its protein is CASSVEGNTDTQYF.